This is a list of T cell receptor beta chains from one sample in a study of spatial heterogeneity in lung cancer. Via MiXCR, TCRdb re-called the 5' RACE reads, giving one row per CDR3 protein. The table shows roughly 120,000 distinct CDR3 sequences, with 10% to 15% occurring only once. This specimen was PBMCs, taken at follow-up. These TCRs come from a male donor with early-stage non-small cell lung cancer. Each CDR3 is given with its conserved first and last residue. The D gene is left open where the match is weak. Clone size is not always given. Where it is, it says once, few, many or a class for expanded clones.

-	TRBV6-5	-	TRBJ1-2	CASSTRGSYTF	TGTGCCAGCAGTACCAGGGGCTCATACACCTTC
-	TRBV24-1	many	TRBJ1-1	CATSDFSGAEAFF	TGTGCCACCAGTGATTTTTCAGGGGCCGAAGCTTTCTTT
TRBD2	TRBV3-1	many	TRBJ2-7	CASSQMTSEIYEQYF	TGTGCCAGCAGCCAAATGACTAGCGAAATCTACGAGCAGTACTTC
-	TRBV2	-	TRBJ1-5	CASSKDSTGDHSNQPQHF	TGTGCCAGCAGTAAGGACAGCACGGGGGATCATAGCAATCAGCCCCAGCATTTT
TRBD1	TRBV12-3/TRBV12-4	few	TRBJ1-1	CASSPPAWQGAEAFF	TGTGCCAGCAGCCCCCCGGCCTGGCAGGGGGCTGAAGCTTTCTTT
-	TRBV6-2/TRBV6-3	-	TRBJ2-1	CASGQASKIRGSYNEQFF	TGTGCCAGCGGACAGGCCTCTAAAATCCGGGGGTCCTACAATGAGCAGTTCTTC
-	TRBV24-1	-	TRBJ1-4	CATSDARAGDEKLFF	TGTGCCACCAGTGATGCCCGGGCGGGAGATGAAAAACTGTTTTTT
-	TRBV20-1	many	TRBJ2-5	CSASSGPESLELETQYF	TGCAGTGCTAGTAGCGGCCCAGAATCACTCGAGTTGGAGACCCAGTACTTC
TRBD2	TRBV20-1	few	TRBJ2-3	CSARDQGQRGGVDTQYF	TGCAGTGCTAGAGATCAGGGGCAGCGGGGGGGTGTAGATACGCAGTATTTT
-	TRBV6-6	-	TRBJ2-7	CASSDRLEQYF	TGTGCCAGCAGTGACAGGCTGGAGCAGTACTTC
-	TRBV7-3	many	TRBJ2-7	CASSPQGVYEQYF	TGTGCCAGCAGCCCTCAGGGAGTCTACGAGCAGTACTTC
TRBD2	TRBV20-1	-	TRBJ2-3	CSVPPVAGNTDTQYF	TGCAGTGTCCCCCCCGTAGCGGGGAACACAGATACGCAGTATTTT
TRBD1	TRBV20-1	few	TRBJ2-7	CSARAGGDDEQYF	TGCAGTGCTAGAGCAGGGGGTGACGACGAGCAGTACTTC
-	TRBV18	many	TRBJ2-1	CASSPTGPYNEQFF	TGTGCCAGCTCACCAACAGGACCTTACAATGAGCAGTTCTTC
-	TRBV7-3	few	TRBJ2-2	CASSPDLTGELFF	TGTGCCAGCAGCCCAGACTTGACCGGGGAGCTGTTTTTT
-	TRBV7-9	-	TRBJ2-3	CASSLRGSGPQGDTQYF	TGTGCCAGCAGCTTAAGAGGCTCCGGGCCCCAGGGAGATACGCAGTATTTT
-	TRBV27	-	TRBJ1-5	CASSLTDANQPQHF	TGTGCCAGCAGTTTAACCGACGCGAATCAGCCCCAGCATTTT
TRBD1	TRBV6-5	-	TRBJ1-1	CASTETGHTEAFF	TGTGCCAGCACCGAGACAGGGCACACTGAAGCTTTCTTT
TRBD1	TRBV24-1	-	TRBJ2-5	CATSDPSDRGQTQYF	TGTGCCACCAGTGATCCGTCGGACAGGGGACAGACCCAGTACTTC
TRBD1	TRBV4-1	many	TRBJ2-7	CASSPGTAFSYEQYF	TGCGCCAGCAGCCCCGGGACAGCGTTCTCCTACGAGCAGTACTTC
TRBD1	TRBV29-1	many	TRBJ2-7	CSVCTQIETGGNEQYF	TGCAGCGTTTGTACCCAAATTGAGACAGGGGGGAACGAGCAGTACTTC
TRBD1	TRBV7-2	few	TRBJ2-4	CASSTPGQGYIQYF	TGTGCCAGCAGCACACCGGGACAGGGTTACATTCAGTACTTC
-	TRBV6-5	many	TRBJ2-1	CASSYQAGKDEQFF	TGTGCCAGCAGTTACCAGGCAGGGAAGGATGAGCAGTTCTTC
-	TRBV6-1	-	TRBJ2-1	CASTTPRYNEQFF	TGTGCCAGCACCACGCCGCGCTACAATGAGCAGTTCTTC
TRBD1	TRBV4-2	many	TRBJ2-7	CASSRGDRDTYEQYF	TGTGCCAGCAGCCGCGGGGACAGGGATACCTACGAGCAGTACTTC
TRBD1	TRBV12-3/TRBV12-4	many	TRBJ2-7	CASRDRPHEQYF	TGTGCCAGCAGGGACAGGCCCCACGAGCAGTACTTC
-	TRBV7-3	-	TRBJ2-3	CASSPSFVIPSTDTQYF	TGTGCCAGCAGCCCTTCTTTCGTAATTCCTAGCACAGATACGCAGTATTTT
TRBD1	TRBV15	few	TRBJ1-3	CATAPDRLGNTIYF	TGTGCCACCGCCCCGGACAGGTTGGGAAACACCATATATTTT
TRBD1	TRBV19	-	TRBJ1-5	CASSSRDSDNQPQHF	TGTGCCAGTAGTTCCCGGGACAGTGACAATCAGCCCCAGCATTTT
TRBD1	TRBV28	-	TRBJ2-7	CASTPLRDRGIYEQYF	TGTGCCAGCACTCCGTTGCGGGACAGGGGGATCTACGAGCAGTACTTC
TRBD2	TRBV6-6	-	TRBJ2-2	CASTPKGGIANTGELFF	TGTGCCAGCACCCCCAAGGGAGGGATCGCGAACACCGGGGAGCTGTTTTTT
-	TRBV5-1	-	TRBJ1-2	CASSLDRVEGYTF	TGCGCCAGCAGCTTGGACAGGGTAGAAGGCTACACCTTC
-	TRBV7-9	few	TRBJ1-1	CASSSGNGYTEAFF	TGTGCCAGCAGCTCTGGCAACGGTTACACTGAAGCTTTCTTT
-	TRBV12-3/TRBV12-4	few	TRBJ2-2	CASSPPGQNTGELFF	TGTGCCAGCAGTCCCCCGGGGCAGAACACCGGGGAGCTGTTTTTT
-	TRBV11-2	-	TRBJ1-1	CATRGPRYTEAFF	TGTGCCACTCGGGGTCCGAGGTACACTGAAGCTTTCTTT
-	TRBV7-2	many	TRBJ1-4	CASSLGAGWAEKLFF	TGTGCCAGCAGCTTAGGGGCAGGGTGGGCCGAAAAACTGTTTTTT
-	TRBV7-2	many	TRBJ2-7	CASSPSSVLEQYF	TGTGCCAGCAGCCCGTCTAGCGTGCTCGAGCAGTACTTC
-	TRBV5-1	few	TRBJ2-2	CASSLVGRTTTGELFF	TGCGCCAGCAGCTTGGTAGGACGGACTACCACCGGGGAGCTGTTTTTT
-	TRBV11-2	few	TRBJ2-6	CASSLELGDGSSGANVLTF	TGTGCCAGCAGCTTAGAATTGGGGGACGGGAGCTCTGGGGCCAACGTCCTGACTTTC
TRBD1	TRBV5-1	-	TRBJ2-7	CASSEGGSSYEQYF	TGCGCCAGCAGTGAAGGGGGCAGTTCCTACGAGCAGTACTTC
-	TRBV29-1	many	TRBJ1-5	CSVRREQGQPQHF	TGCAGCGTCCGCAGGGAGCAAGGTCAGCCCCAGCATTTT
-	TRBV28	few	TRBJ1-1	CASIRDRVTEAFF	TGTGCCAGCATCCGAGACAGAGTCACTGAAGCTTTCTTT
TRBD1	TRBV19	few	TRBJ2-1	CASNGPKGGYYNEQFF	TGTGCCAGTAACGGGCCAAAAGGGGGCTACTACAATGAGCAGTTCTTC
TRBD1	TRBV7-9	-	TRBJ1-2	CASSLVDRGYGYTF	TGTGCCAGCAGCTTAGTGGACAGGGGTTATGGCTACACCTTC
-	TRBV6-5	-	TRBJ1-1	CASSPNRDTEAFF	TGTGCCAGCAGTCCCAATCGGGACACTGAAGCTTTCTTT
TRBD1	TRBV24-1	few	TRBJ1-2	CATSDEDRGRYGYTF	TGTGCCACCAGTGATGAGGACAGGGGACGCTATGGCTACACCTTC
TRBD1	TRBV14	many	TRBJ2-3	CASRDRNTDTQYF	TGTGCCAGCAGGGACAGGAACACAGATACGCAGTATTTT
-	TRBV4-2	-	TRBJ2-3	CASSQALRRKNTDTQYF	TGTGCCAGCAGCCAAGCTCTAAGACGGAAAAACACAGATACGCAGTATTTT
-	TRBV7-6	-	TRBJ2-7	CASSLQATIYEQYF	TGTGCCAGCAGTCTGCAGGCTACGATCTACGAGCAGTACTTC
-	TRBV23-1	few	TRBJ2-1	CASSRRGDNEQFF	TGCGCCAGCAGTCGGAGGGGGGACAATGAGCAGTTCTTC
TRBD2	TRBV4-2	many	TRBJ2-3	CASSPRGGEDTQYF	TGTGCCAGCAGCCCACGGGGGGGGGAAGATACGCAGTATTTT
TRBD1	TRBV29-1	few	TRBJ1-1	CSADRVVDTEAFF	TGCAGCGCCGACAGGGTTGTGGACACTGAAGCTTTCTTT
-	TRBV5-1	-	TRBJ2-1	CASSESRSSYNEQFF	TGCGCCAGCAGCGAAAGCAGAAGCTCCTACAATGAGCAGTTCTTC
-	TRBV28	many	TRBJ2-7	CASSDRDVKYF	TGTGCCAGCAGTGACCGGGACGTGAAGTACTTC
-	TRBV6-6	-	TRBJ1-5	CASSQDSPGQHF	TGTGCCAGCAGCCAGGACTCACCTGGACAGCATTTT
-	TRBV2	many	TRBJ2-7	CASSGVVGLVEQYF	TGTGCCAGCAGTGGAGTGGTGGGTTTGGTCGAGCAGTACTTC
-	TRBV5-4	many	TRBJ1-6	CASSTDVSALHF	TGTGCCAGCAGTACAGATGTGTCGGCCCTCCACTTT
-	TRBV6-5	few	TRBJ1-3	CASSYLGSLSSGNTIYF	TGTGCCAGCAGTTACCTGGGCTCACTCTCCTCTGGAAACACCATATATTTT
TRBD1	TRBV19	-	TRBJ2-7	CASSMDRGIYEQYF	TGTGCCAGTAGTATGGACAGGGGGATATACGAGCAGTACTTC